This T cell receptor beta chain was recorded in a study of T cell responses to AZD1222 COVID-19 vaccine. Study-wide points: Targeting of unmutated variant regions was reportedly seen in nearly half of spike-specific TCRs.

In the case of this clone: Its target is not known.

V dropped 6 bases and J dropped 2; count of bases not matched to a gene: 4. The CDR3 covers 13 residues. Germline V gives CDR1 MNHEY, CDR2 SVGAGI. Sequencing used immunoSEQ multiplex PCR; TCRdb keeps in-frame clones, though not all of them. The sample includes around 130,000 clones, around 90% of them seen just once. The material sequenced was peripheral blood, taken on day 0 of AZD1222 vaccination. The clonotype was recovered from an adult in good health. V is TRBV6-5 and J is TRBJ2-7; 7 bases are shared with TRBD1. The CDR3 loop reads CASRRTGPYEQYF. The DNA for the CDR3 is TGTGCCAGCAGAAGGACAGGACCCTACGAGCAGTACTTC.